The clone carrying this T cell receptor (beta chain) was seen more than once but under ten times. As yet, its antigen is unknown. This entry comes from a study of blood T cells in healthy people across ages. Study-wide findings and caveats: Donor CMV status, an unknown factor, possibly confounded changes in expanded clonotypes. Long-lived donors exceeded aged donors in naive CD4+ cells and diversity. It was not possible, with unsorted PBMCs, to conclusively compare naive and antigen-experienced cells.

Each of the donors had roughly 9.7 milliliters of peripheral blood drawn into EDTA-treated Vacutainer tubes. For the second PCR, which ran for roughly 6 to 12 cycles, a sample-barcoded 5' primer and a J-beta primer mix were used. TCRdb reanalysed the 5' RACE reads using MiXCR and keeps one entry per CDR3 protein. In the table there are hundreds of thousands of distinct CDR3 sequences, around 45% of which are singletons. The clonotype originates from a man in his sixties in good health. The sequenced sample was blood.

CDR3: CASSPRLAGSSTDTQYF. The CDR3 DNA follows: TGTGCCAGCAGCCCTAGACTAGCGGGGTCTAGCACAGATACGCAGTATTTT. This rearrangement joins TRBV3-1 to TRBJ2-3; 11 positions agree with TRBD2. V was pared by 4 bases and J by 0 bases, with 6 bases of the junction left unmatched. Germline V gene lookup returns CDR1 LGHDT and CDR2 YNNKEL (reference sequence). This CDR3 has 17 residues.